This T cell receptor beta chain emerged from a study of OX40 agonist ivuxolimab in advanced cancers. Libraries were prepared by immunoSEQ multiplex PCR; TCRdb keeps only in-frame clonotypes and omits some of them. The table lists 50,000 to 65,000 clones, approximately 87% of them singletons, with 6.5% to 8% in the top ten. The CDR3 is 13 residues long. CDR1 and CDR2 from the germline V gene are LNHDA and SQIVND (reference sequence). V shed 5 bases, J shed 7 bases, and the junction held 4 bases outside the gene matches. This chain joins TRBV19 and TRBJ2-7; 11 nucleotides align to TRBD2. This clonotype was sampled from an adult with an advanced solid tumor such as melanoma, head and neck, liver or kidney cancer. The sequencing here drew on CD4+ or CD8+ T cells sorted from blood, taken in a trial of the OX40 agonist ivuxolimab. CDR3 nucleotides: TGTGCCAGTAGTTCACTAGCGGGGGCGGAGCAGTACTTC. It translates to CASSSLAGAEQYF.